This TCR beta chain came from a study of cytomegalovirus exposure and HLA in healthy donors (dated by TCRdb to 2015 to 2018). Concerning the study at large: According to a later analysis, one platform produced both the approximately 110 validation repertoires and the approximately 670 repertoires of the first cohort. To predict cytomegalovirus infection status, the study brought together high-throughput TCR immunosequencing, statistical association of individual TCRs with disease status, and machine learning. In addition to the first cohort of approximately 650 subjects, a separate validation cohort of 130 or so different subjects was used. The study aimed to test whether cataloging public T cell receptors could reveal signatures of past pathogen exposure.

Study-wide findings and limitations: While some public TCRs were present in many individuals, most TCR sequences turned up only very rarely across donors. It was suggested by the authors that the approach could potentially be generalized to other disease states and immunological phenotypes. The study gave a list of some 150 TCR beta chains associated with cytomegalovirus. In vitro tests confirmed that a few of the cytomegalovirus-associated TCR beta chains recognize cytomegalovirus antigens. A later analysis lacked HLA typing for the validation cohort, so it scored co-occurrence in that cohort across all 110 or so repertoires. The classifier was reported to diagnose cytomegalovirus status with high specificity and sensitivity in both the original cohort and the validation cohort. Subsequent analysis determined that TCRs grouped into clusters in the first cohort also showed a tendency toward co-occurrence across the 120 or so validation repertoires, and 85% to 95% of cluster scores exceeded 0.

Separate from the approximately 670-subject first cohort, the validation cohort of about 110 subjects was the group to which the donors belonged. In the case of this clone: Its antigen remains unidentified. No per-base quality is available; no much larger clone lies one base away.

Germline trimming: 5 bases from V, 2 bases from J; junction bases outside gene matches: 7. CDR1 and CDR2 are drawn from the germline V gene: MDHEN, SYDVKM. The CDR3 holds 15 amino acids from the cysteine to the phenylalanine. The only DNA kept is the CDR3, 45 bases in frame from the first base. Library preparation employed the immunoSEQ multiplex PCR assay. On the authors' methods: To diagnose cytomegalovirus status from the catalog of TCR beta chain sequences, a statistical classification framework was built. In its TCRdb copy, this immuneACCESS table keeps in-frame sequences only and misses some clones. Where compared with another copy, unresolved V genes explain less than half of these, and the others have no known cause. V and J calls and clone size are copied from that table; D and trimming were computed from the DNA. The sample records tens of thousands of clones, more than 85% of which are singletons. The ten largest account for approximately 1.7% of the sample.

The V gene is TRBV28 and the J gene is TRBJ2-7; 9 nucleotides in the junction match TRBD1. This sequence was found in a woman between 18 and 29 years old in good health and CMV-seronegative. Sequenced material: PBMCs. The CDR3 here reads CASSPGGTGPYEQYF. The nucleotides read TGTGCCAGCAGTCCAGGCGGGACAGGGCCCTACGAGCAGTACTTC.